Shown below are 12 T cell receptor beta chains from a single sample sequenced in a study of vaccination effects on CD4 cells after COVID-19. The protocol was immunoSEQ multiplex PCR, while the TCRdb copy is restricted to in-frame clones and leaves out a portion. The sample shows approximately 87,000 clones, roughly 72% of them seen only once. Viral peptide pools were used in the ViraFEST assay to expand antigen-specific CD4+ T cells, and sequencing came afterward. Cultured cells yielded isolated CD4+ T cells after around 9 days. Their antigens are not known. The material sequenced was CD4+ T cells from PBMCs cultured with HCoV-229E spike peptides, taken before COVID-19 vaccination. The receptors were sampled from a human donor who received a COVID-19 vaccine.

The gene calls are TRBV6-5 and TRBJ1-6; perhaps TRBD1 as D (5 bases). Trimming took off 0 bases at V and 6 bases at J, with 9 bases between the two ends. The CDR3 runs 15 residues. Germline V gene data show CDR1 as MNHEY and CDR2 as SVGAGI. CDR3 coding DNA: TGTGCCAGCAGTTACTCGAGGGGACTTAATTCACCCCTCCACTTT. Translation gives CASSYSRGLNSPLHF.

V usage is TRBV27 and J usage is TRBJ1-1, with 7 bases lining up with TRBD1. There are 15 residues in the CDR3. Germline trimming cut 6 bases from V and 2 bases from J; bases unmatched to any gene: 9. Germline lookup yields CDR1 MNHEY and CDR2 SMNVEV (reference sequence). CDR3 nucleotides: TGTGCCAGCAGACAAGGAGGACAGGTAAACACTGAAGCTTTCTTT. Translated, it gives CASRQGGQVNTEAFF.

This rearrangement joins TRBV12-2 to TRBJ1-6; TRBD1, the table's D call, lacks a check against the DNA. TRBV12-2 is described as a pseudogene. The CDR3 contains 17 residues. CDR3 loop: CAPSMRGRQGVNSPLHF. In nucleotides, the CDR3 is TGTGCCCCCTCTATGCGGGGAAGACAGGGTGTAAATTCACCCCTCCACTTT.

The J gene is TRBJ2-3, the V gene TRBV5-1; perhaps TRBD1 as D (5 bases). The CDR3 loop spans 13 amino acids. Trimming cost V 0 bases and J 4 bases, with 6 bases left between them. CDR1 and CDR2 (germline): SGHRS, YFSETQ. This chain's CDR3 is CASSLEGADTQYF. In nucleotides, the CDR3 is TGCGCCAGCAGCTTGGAAGGGGCAGATACGCAGTATTTT.

Regarding this clone: This CDR3 is also generated by other DNA sequences in the sample. The rearrangement links TRBV7-9 to TRBJ1-5; D gene unclear. Trimming left V 1 base short and J 5 bases short, with 3 bases between. The CDR3 has 12 amino acids. Per germline, CDR1 SEHNR and CDR2 FQNEAQ (reference sequence). In DNA form, the CDR3 reads TGTGCCAGCAGCTTAGGTGATCAGCCCCAGCATTTT. It yields the protein CASSLGDQPQHF.

V is TRBV7-8 and J is TRBJ2-7; D remains unclear. This CDR3 contains 13 residues. Germline V gene data show CDR1 as SGHVS and CDR2 as FQNEAQ. V gave up 1 base and J gave up 0 bases, with 4 bases separating them. The CDR3, as DNA: TGTGCCAGCAGCTTAGGACGCTCCTACGAGCAGTACGTC. Protein sequence: CASSLGRSYEQYV.

The rearrangement joins TRBV12-3 or TRBV12-4 to TRBJ1-6, with 7 positions matching TRBD1. Losses at the gene ends were 6 bases for V and 9 bases for J; bases not matched to a gene: 5. The CDR3 is 13 residues long. The CDR3 DNA reads as TGTGCCAGCAGCCCGGGACAGATTTCACCCCTCCACTTT. Protein: CASSPGQISPLHF.

The chain joins TRBV5-5 to TRBJ1-1; 8 positions match TRBD1. This CDR3 region has 17 residues. Germline V lookup: CDR1 SGHKS, CDR2 YYEKEE (reference sequence). V dropped 4 bases and J dropped 1; count of bases not matched to a gene: 12. The CDR3 sequence: CASSHRPGQATNTEAFF. In nucleotides, the CDR3 is TGTGCCAGCAGCCACCGACCGGGACAGGCGACGAACACTGAAGCTTTCTTT.

The chain uses TRBV7-9 and TRBJ2-3; 9 positions match TRBD2. Germline V CDR1 and CDR2: SEHNR, FQNEAQ (reference sequence). The CDR3 totals 14 residues. The ends lost 6 bases at V and 3 bases at J; junction bases unmatched: 4. The CDR3: CASRTSGKTDTQYF. CDR3 DNA sequence: TGTGCCAGCAGGACTAGCGGCAAGACAGATACGCAGTATTTT.

The chain uses TRBV2 and TRBJ1-6, with D unresolved. The length of the CDR3 is 14 residues. V was shortened by 2 bases and J by 7 bases, with 9 bases between the two germline ends. The germline gives CDR1 SNHLY, CDR2 FYNNEI. CDR3 residues: CASSELSTNSPLHF. The DNA for the CDR3 is TGTGCCAGCAGTGAATTATCCACGAATTCACCCCTCCACTTT.

The rearrangement links TRBV20-1 to TRBJ2-3; D is uncertain. Germline CDR1 is DFQATT and CDR2 is SNEGSKA (reference sequence). CDR3 length: 13 residues. V was clipped by 3 bases and J by 2 bases, with 9 bases between them. CDR3 amino acids: CSASHGDTDTQYF. Written as DNA, the CDR3 is TGCAGTGCTAGTCACGGAGACACAGATACGCAGTATTTT.

The chain joins TRBV7-8 to TRBJ2-1; 7 positions agree with TRBD2. Germline CDR1 SGHVS, CDR2 FQNEAQ. J lost 7 bases, V lost 5 bases, and 14 bases had no gene match. The CDR3 has 16 amino acids. Here the CDR3 DNA reads TGTGCCAGCAGCCTGAGAGCGGGGCGTCAAACGAATGAGCAGTTCTTC. Translated, it gives CASSLRAGRQTNEQFF. Supplemented by reference TRBV7-8 and TRBJ2-1, the full variable domain reads GAGVSQSPRYKVAKRGQDVALRCDPISGHVSLFWYQQALGQGPEFLTYFQNEAQLDKSGLPSDRFFAERPEGSVSTLKIQRTQQEDSAVYLCASSLRAGRQTNEQFFGPGTRLTVL.